This TCR beta chain was captured by sequencing in a study of human T cells and chemical hapten exposure. TCRdb used MiXCR to reprocess the RACE reads, holding one entry per CDR3 protein. Of over 50,000 distinct CDR3 sequences listed, 9.5% to 10% are singletons. This clonotype was seen a handful of times. Time point denoted: pre-sensitization, week 0. Treatment defined: therapeutic diphenylcyclopropenone sensitization with weekly scalp DPC. Sequencing started from total RNA isolated from unfractionated whole blood. The material was whole blood, obtained in connection with sensitization to the hapten diphenylcyclopropenone (DPC). The receptor was isolated from a woman aged 25 to 39 with alopecia areata. Some clones in this sample may be carry-over from other donors' samples.

Here the CDR3 DNA reads TGTGCCAGCAGCCTGGGGACCGAGAACACCGGGGAGCTGTTTTTT. Translated: CASSLGTENTGELFF. The chain recombines TRBV7-8 with TRBJ2-2; TRBD1 or TRBD2 may be the D gene (5 bases each). The germline V gene encodes CDR1 SGHVS and CDR2 FQNEAQ. The CDR3 runs 15 residues. The germline V and J ends were trimmed by 5 bases and 1 base, with 11 bases remaining between them.